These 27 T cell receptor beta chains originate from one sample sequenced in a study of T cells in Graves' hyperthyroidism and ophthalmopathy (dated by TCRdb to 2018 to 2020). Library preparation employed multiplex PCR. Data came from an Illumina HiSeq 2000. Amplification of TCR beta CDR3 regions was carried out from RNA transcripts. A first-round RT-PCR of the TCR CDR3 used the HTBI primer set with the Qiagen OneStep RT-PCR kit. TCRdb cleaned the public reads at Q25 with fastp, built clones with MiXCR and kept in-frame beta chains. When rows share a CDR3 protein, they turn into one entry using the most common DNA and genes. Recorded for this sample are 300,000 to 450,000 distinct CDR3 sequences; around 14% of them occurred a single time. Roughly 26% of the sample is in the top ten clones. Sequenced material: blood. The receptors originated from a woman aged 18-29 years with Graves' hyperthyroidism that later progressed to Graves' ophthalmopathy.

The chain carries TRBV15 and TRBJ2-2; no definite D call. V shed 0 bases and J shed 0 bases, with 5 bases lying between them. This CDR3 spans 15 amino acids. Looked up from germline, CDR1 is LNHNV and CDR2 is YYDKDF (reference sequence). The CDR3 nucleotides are TGTGCCACCAGCAGAGACAGGACGAACACCGGGGAGCTGTTTTTT. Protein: CATSRDRTNTGELFF.

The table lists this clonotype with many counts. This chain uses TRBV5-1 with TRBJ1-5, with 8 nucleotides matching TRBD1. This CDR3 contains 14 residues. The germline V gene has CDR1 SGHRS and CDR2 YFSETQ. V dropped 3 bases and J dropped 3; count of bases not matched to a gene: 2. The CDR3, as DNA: TGCGCCAGCAGCTCAGGGGGCATCAATCAGCCCCAGCATTTT. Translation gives CASSSGGINQPQHF.

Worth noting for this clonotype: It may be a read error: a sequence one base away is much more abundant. The CDR3 reads CASSPPPASPVYEQYF. DNA for the CDR3: TGTGCCAGCTCACCACCACCAGCTAGCCCCGTCTACGAGCAGTACTTC. The rearrangement joins TRBV18 to TRBJ2-7, with D possibly being TRBD2 (5 bases). Trimming removed 0 bases from V and 3 bases from J, with 15 bases in between. In germline, CDR1 is KGHSH, CDR2 LQKENI. The CDR3 covers 16 residues.

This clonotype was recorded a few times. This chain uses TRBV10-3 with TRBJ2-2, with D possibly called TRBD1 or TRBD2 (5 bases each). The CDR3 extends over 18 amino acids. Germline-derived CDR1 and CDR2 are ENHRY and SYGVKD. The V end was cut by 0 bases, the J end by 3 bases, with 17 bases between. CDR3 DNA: TGTGCCATCAGTGAGTCAAGGGGAGCGAGACCACACACCGGGGAGCTGTTTTTT. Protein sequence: CAISESRGARPHTGELFF.

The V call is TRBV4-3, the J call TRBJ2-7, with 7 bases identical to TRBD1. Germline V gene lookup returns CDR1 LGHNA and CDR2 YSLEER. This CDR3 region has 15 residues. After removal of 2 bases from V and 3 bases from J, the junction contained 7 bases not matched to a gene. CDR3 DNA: TGCGCCAGCAGCCAATACAGGGGACGTCTCTACGAGCAGTACTTC. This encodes CASSQYRGRLYEQYF.

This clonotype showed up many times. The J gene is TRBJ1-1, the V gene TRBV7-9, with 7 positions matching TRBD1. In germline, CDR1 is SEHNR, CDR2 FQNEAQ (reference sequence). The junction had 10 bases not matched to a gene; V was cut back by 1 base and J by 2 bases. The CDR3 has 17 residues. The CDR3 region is CASSLDMGGGGNTEAFF. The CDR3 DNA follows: TGTGCCAGCAGCTTAGATATGGGAGGGGGCGGAAACACTGAAGCTTTCTTT.

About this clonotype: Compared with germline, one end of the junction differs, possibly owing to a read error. CDR3 in amino acids: CASSQSTLAPGLAHKEQFF. CDR3 in DNA: TGTGCCAGCAGCCAAAGCACCCTTGCTCCGGGACTAGCGCACAAAGAGCAGTTCTTC. The rearrangement links TRBV3-1 to TRBJ2-1, with 10 nucleotides matching TRBD2. Germline V lookup: CDR1 LGHDT, CDR2 YNNKEL (reference sequence). CDR3 length equals 19 residues.

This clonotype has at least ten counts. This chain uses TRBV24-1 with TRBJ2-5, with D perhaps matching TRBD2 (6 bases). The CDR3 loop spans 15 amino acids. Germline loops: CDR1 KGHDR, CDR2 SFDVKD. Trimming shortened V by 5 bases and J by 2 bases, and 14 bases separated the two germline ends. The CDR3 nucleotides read TGTGCCACCAGTGCCCTGGAGGGATTTCAAGAGACCCAGTACTTC. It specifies CATSALEGFQETQYF.

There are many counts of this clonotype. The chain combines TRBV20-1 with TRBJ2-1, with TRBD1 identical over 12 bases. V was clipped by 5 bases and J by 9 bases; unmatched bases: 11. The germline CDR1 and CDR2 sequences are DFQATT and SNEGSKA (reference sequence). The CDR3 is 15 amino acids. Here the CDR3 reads CSAGPWDRGLPEQFF. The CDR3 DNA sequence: TGCAGTGCTGGCCCTTGGGACAGGGGGCTCCCTGAGCAGTTCTTC.

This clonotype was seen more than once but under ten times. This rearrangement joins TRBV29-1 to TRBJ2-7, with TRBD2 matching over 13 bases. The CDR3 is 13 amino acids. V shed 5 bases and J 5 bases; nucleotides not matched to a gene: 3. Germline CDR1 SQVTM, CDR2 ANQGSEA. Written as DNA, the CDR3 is TGCAGCGTTAAGGGACTAGCGGGAAACGAGCAGTACTTC. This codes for CSVKGLAGNEQYF.

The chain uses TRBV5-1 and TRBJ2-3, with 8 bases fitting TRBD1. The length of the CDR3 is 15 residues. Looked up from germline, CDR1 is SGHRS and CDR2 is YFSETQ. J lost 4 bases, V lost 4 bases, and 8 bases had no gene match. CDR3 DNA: TGCGCCAGCAGCGAGGGACAGGCCAGGGCAGATACGCAGTATTTT. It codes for CASSEGQARADTQYF.

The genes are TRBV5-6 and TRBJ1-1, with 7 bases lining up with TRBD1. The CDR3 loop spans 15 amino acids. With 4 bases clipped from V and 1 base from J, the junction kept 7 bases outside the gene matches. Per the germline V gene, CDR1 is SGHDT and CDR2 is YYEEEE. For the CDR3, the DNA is TGTGCCAGCAGCGTGATGGGACAGAAGAACACTGAAGCTTTCTTT. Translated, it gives CASSVMGQKNTEAFF.

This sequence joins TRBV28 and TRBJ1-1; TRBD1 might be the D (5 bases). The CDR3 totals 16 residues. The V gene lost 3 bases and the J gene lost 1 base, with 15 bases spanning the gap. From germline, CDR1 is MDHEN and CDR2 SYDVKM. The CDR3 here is CASSFRPSQANTEAFF. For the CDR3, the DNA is TGTGCCAGCAGTTTTAGGCCCTCACAGGCGAACACTGAAGCTTTCTTT.

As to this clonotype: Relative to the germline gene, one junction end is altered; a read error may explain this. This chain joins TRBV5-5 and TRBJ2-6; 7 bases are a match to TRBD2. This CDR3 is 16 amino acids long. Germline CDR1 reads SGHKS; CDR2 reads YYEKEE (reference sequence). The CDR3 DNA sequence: TGTGCCAGCAGCTCTACTAGACTAGCTGGGGCCAACGTCCCGACTTTC. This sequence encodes CASSSTRLAGANVPTF.

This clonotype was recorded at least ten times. The CDR3 spells CASSRLPDTQYF. The DNA of the CDR3 is TGTGCCAGCAGCAGGCTACCAGATACGCAGTATTTT. The rearrangement joins TRBV28 to TRBJ2-3; D gene unclear. Germline-derived CDR1 and CDR2 are MDHEN and SYDVKM. The CDR3 is made up of 12 amino acids. V shed 6 bases and J shed 4 bases, with 8 bases lying between them.

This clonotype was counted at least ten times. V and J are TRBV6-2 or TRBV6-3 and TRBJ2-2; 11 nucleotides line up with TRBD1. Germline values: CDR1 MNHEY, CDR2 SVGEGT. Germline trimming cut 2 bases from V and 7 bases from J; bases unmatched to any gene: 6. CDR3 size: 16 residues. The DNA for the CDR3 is TGTGCCAGCAGTTACGTGCGGACAGGGGGCTTCGGGGAGCTGTTTTTT. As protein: CASSYVRTGGFGELFF.

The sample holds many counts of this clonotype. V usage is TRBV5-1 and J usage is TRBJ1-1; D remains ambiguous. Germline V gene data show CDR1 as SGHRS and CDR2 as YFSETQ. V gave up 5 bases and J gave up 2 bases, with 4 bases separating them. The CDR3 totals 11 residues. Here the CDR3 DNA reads TGCGCCAGCAGGGACAACACTGAAGCTTTCTTT. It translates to CASRDNTEAFF.

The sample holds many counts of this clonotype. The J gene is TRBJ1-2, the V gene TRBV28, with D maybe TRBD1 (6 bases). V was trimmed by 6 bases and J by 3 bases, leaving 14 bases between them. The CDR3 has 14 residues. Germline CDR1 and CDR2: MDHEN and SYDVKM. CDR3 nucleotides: TGTGCCAGCAGCGATTCAGGGGCATACTATGGCTACACCTTC. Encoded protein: CASSDSGAYYGYTF.

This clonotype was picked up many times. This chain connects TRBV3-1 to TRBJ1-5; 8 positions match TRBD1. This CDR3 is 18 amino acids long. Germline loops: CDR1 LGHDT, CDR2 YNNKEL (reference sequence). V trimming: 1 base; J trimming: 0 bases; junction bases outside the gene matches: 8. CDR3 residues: CASSQGGFGTGSNQPQHF. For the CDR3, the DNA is TGTGCCAGCAGCCAAGGGGGATTTGGGACAGGTAGCAATCAGCCCCAGCATTTT.

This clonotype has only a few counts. Written as DNA, the CDR3 is TGTGCCAGCAGCCTACTTACCAGGGGTAATGAGCAGTTCTTC. It translates to CASSLLTRGNEQFF. J is TRBJ2-1 and V is TRBV5-6, with D perhaps TRBD1 (6 bases). The CDR3 contains 14 residues. CDR1 SGHDT and CDR2 YYEEEE come from the germline V gene. Trimming pared 4 bases from V and 7 bases from J, leaving 15 bases between.

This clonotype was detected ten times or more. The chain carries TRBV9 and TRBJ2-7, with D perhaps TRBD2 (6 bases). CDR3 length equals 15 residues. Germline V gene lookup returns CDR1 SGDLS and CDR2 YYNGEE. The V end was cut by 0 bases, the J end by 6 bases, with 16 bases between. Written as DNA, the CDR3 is TGTGCCAGCAGCGTAGGCGGAGGGCCCGTTGGCGAGCAGTACTTC. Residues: CASSVGGGPVGEQYF.

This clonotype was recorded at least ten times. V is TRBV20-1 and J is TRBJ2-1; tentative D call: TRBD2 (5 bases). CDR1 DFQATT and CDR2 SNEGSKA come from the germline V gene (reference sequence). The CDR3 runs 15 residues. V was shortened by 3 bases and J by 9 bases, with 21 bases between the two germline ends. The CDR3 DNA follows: TGCAGTGCTAGGGGAGAGATCTACAATAGTGGTGAGCAGTTCTTC. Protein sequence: CSARGEIYNSGEQFF.

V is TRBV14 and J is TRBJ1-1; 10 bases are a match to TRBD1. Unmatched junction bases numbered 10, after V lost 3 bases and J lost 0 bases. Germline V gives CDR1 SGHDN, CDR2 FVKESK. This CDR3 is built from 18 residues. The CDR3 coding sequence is TGTGCCAGCAGCCACGGACAGGGGGTTATACCCATGAACACTGAAGCTTTCTTT. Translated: CASSHGQGVIPMNTEAFF.

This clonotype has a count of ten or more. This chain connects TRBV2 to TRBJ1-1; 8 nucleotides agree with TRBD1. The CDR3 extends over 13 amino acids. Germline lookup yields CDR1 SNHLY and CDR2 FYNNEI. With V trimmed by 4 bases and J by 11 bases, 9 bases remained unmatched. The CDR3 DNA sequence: TGTGCCAGCAGTGTTTCTGTGGACAGGGCCGCTTTCTTT. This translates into CASSVSVDRAAFF. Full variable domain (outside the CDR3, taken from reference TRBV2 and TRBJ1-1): EPEVTQTPSHQVTQMGQEVILRCVPISNHLYFYWYRQILGQKVEFLVSFYNNEISEKSEIFDDQFSVERPDGSNFTLKIRSTKLEDSAMYFCASSVSVDRAAFFGQGTRLTVV.

Here the CDR3 reads CASSSGQGGGYTEAFF. CDR3 in DNA: TGTGCCAGCAGCTCTGGACAAGGAGGGGGTTACACTGAAGCTTTCTTT. The chain recombines TRBV5-4 with TRBJ1-1, with D possibly TRBD1 on 6 matching bases. CDR1 and CDR2 (germline): SGHNT, YYREEE (reference sequence). CDR3 size: 16 residues. V shed 3 bases and J shed 3 bases, with 18 bases lying between them.

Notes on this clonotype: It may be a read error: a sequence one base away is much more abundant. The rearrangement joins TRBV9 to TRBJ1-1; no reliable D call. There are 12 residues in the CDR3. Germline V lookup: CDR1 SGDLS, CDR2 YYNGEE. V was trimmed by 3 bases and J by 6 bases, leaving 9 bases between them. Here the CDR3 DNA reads TGTGCCAGCAGCGACACATGGCCTGAAGCTTTCTTT. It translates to CASSDTWPEAFF.

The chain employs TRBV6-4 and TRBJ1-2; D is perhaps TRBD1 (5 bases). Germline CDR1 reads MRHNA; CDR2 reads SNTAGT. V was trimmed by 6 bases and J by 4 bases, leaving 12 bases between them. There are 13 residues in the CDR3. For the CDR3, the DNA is TGTGCCAGCAGGGCCGACGGGGGCTATGGCTACACCTTC. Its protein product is CASRADGGYGYTF.